The rows below give T cell receptor beta chains drawn from one sample of a study of CD8 T cells in Susac syndrome. TCRdb re-analysed the immunoSEQ multiplex PCR reads in MiXCR, keeping a single row per CDR3 protein. Of about 120,000 distinct CDR3 sequences in the sample, nearly 96% were seen once. Material for sequencing was CD4+ T cells from PBMCs. These TCRs come from a human donor with Susac syndrome. The CDR3 runs from the conserved cysteine through the conserved F or W. Fields, in order: clone size, D gene, CDR3 length, J gene, V gene, CDR3 protein, CDR3 DNA. The D gene is left open where the match is weak. Clone sizes are given selectively: once, few, many, or a class where the clone is expanded.

NA | NA | 14 | TRBJ2-7 | TRBV6-5 | CASSSERNGYEQYF | TGTGCCAGCAGTTCTGAGCGAAATGGCTACGAGCAGTACTTC
NA | NA | 14 | TRBJ2-2 | TRBV7-2 | CASSLRRDTGELFF | TGTGCCAGCAGCTTACGCCGCGACACCGGGGAGCTGTTTTTT
NA | NA | 11 | TRBJ2-2 | TRBV3-1 | CASSQTGELFF | TGTGCCAGCAGCCAAACCGGGGAGCTGTTTTTT
NA | NA | 13 | TRBJ2-5 | TRBV20-1 | CSARGRLQETQYF | TGCAGTGCTAGGGGGCGTCTCCAAGAGACCCAGTACTTC
few | NA | 11 | TRBJ2-7 | TRBV12-3/TRBV12-4 | CASSESYEQYF | TGTGCCAGCAGTGAAAGTTACGAGCAGTACTTC
NA | NA | 12 | TRBJ2-1 | TRBV29-1 | CSVEGSVDEQFF | TGCAGCGTTGAAGGCTCCGTCGATGAGCAGTTCTTC
NA | NA | 15 | TRBJ1-2 | TRBV28 | CASSLPRTSNYGYTF | TGTGCCAGCAGTTTACCCAGGACCTCAAACTATGGCTACACCTTC
NA | TRBD1 | 14 | TRBJ1-4 | TRBV12-3/TRBV12-4 | CASSLDRGGEKLFF | TGTGCCAGCAGCCTGGACAGGGGTGGTGAAAAACTGTTTTTT
NA | NA | 13 | TRBJ1-5 | TRBV4-1 | CASSQDEDQPQHF | TGCGCCAGCAGCCAAGATGAAGATCAGCCCCAGCATTTT
NA | TRBD2 | 18 | TRBJ2-1 | TRBV6-2/TRBV6-3 | CASSYSIGRADVSNEQFF | TGTGCCAGCAGTTACTCGATCGGGAGGGCCGATGTTAGCAATGAGCAGTTCTTC
NA | NA | 15 | TRBJ2-3 | TRBV24-1 | CATSDPRQRTDTQYF | TGTGCCACCAGTGATCCACGTCAACGCACAGATACGCAGTATTTT
NA | NA | 13 | TRBJ2-1 | TRBV9 | CASSVEIGGEQFF | TGTGCCAGCAGCGTAGAAATCGGAGGTGAGCAGTTCTTC
NA | NA | 14 | TRBJ1-5 | TRBV20-1 | CSARPGAIDQPQHF | TGCAGTGCCAGACCAGGGGCGATTGATCAGCCCCAGCATTTT
NA | NA | 13 | TRBJ1-2 | TRBV6-5 | CASSWDGSYGYTF | TGTGCCAGCAGTTGGGACGGCAGCTATGGCTACACCTTC
NA | NA | 15 | TRBJ2-7 | TRBV6-5 | CASRAGTTGVYEQYF | TGTGCCAGCAGGGCCGGGACCACCGGGGTCTACGAGCAGTACTTC
NA | NA | 10 | TRBJ2-3 | TRBV20-1 | CSASTDTQYF | TGCAGTGCTAGCACAGATACGCAGTATTTT
NA | NA | 11 | TRBJ1-2 | TRBV7-9 | CASSPGQVYTF | TGTGCCAGCAGCCCAGGGCAGGTCTACACCTTC
NA | NA | 14 | TRBJ2-7 | TRBV10-3 | CAISESTGTYEQYF | TGTGCCATCAGTGAGTCTACAGGAACCTACGAGCAGTACTTC
NA | NA | 11 | TRBJ2-1 | TRBV3-1 | CASSQGHEQFF | TGTGCCAGCAGCCAGGGCCATGAGCAGTTCTTC
NA | TRBD1 | 15 | TRBJ2-7 | TRBV5-4 | CASSAPGQGRDEQYF | TGTGCCAGCAGCGCCCCGGGACAGGGTAGGGACGAGCAGTACTTC
NA | TRBD2 | 16 | TRBJ2-7 | TRBV20-1 | CSARVGASGSTYEQYF | TGCAGTGCTAGAGTTGGGGCTAGCGGGAGCACCTACGAGCAGTACTTC
once | TRBD2 | 16 | TRBJ2-1 | TRBV12-3/TRBV12-4 | CASSLVAGGTYNEQFF | TGTGCCAGCAGTTTAGTGGCGGGAGGTACCTACAATGAGCAGTTCTTC
NA | NA | 12 | TRBJ2-5 | TRBV10-3 | CATGPGQETQYF | TGTGCCACCGGGCCTGGACAAGAGACCCAGTACTTC
once | NA | 11 | TRBJ2-1 | TRBV2 | CASTRVNEQFF | TGTGCCAGCACCCGGGTTAATGAGCAGTTCTTC
NA | NA | 14 | TRBJ2-2 | TRBV9 | CASSVEPGGGELFF | TGTGCCAGCAGCGTAGAACCTGGAGGGGGGGAGCTGTTTTTT
NA | TRBD1 | 16 | TRBJ2-2 | TRBV6-1 | CAAPNDSGGRTGELFF | TGTGCCGCGCCGAACGACTCAGGGGGCCGGACCGGGGAGCTGTTTTTT
once | TRBD2 | 17 | TRBJ2-4 | TRBV29-1 | CSVPAGTSGIAKNIQYF | TGCAGCGTCCCGGCGGGGACTAGCGGTATAGCCAAAAACATTCAGTACTTC
NA | TRBD2 | 15 | TRBJ2-1 | TRBV12-3/TRBV12-4 | CASSPVAGGRNEQFF | TGTGCCAGCAGTCCCGTAGCGGGAGGGAGGAATGAGCAGTTCTTC
NA | NA | 14 | TRBJ2-3 | TRBV15 | CATSSSPRTDTQYF | TGTGCCACCAGCAGCTCCCCCCGCACAGATACGCAGTATTTT
NA | NA | 15 | TRBJ2-3 | TRBV20-1 | CSARGDSDPTDTQYF | TGCAGTGCTCGCGGGGACAGTGACCCCACAGATACGCAGTATTTT
NA | NA | 13 | TRBJ2-7 | TRBV20-1 | CSATTHSSYEQYF | TGCAGTGCGACCACTCATAGCTCCTACGAGCAGTACTTC
NA | NA | 16 | TRBJ2-1 | TRBV21-1 | CASSKMKGLAGCEQFF | TGTGCCAGCAGCAAAATGAAGGGACTAGCGGGATGTGAGCAGTTCTTC
NA | NA | 12 | TRBJ2-7 | TRBV20-1 | CSALQEAREQYF | TGCAGTGCACTCCAGGAAGCGCGGGAGCAGTACTTC
NA | TRBD1 | 15 | TRBJ1-5 | TRBV6-1 | CASSGTGQINQPQHF | TGTGCCAGCAGTGGGACAGGGCAAATCAATCAGCCCCAGCATTTT
NA | NA | 11 | TRBJ1-2 | TRBV29-1 | CSVLRAQGYTF | TGCAGCGTCCTGAGGGCTCAGGGCTACACCTTC
NA | NA | 11 | TRBJ1-2 | TRBV3-1 | CASSQDYGYTF | TGTGCCAGCAGCCAAGACTATGGCTACACCTTC
once | NA | 14 | TRBJ1-5 | TRBV28 | CASSSRASNQPQHF | TGTGCCAGCAGCTCCCGGGCCTCCAATCAGCCCCAGCATTTT
NA | NA | 16 | TRBJ2-1 | TRBV28 | CASGSRDPGTYNEQFF | TGTGCCAGCGGTTCCCGGGACCCAGGGACTTACAATGAGCAGTTCTTC
NA | TRBD1 | 16 | TRBJ2-3 | TRBV27 | CASSLRQGSLTDTQYF | TGTGCCAGCAGCCTACGACAGGGAAGTTTAACAGATACGCAGTATTTT
NA | NA | 12 | TRBJ1-1 | TRBV7-2 | CASSRVGERAFF | TGTGCCAGCTCCCGAGTGGGGGAACGGGCTTTCTTT
NA | TRBD2 | 15 | TRBJ2-3 | TRBV29-1 | CSVVGLAGGTDTQYF | TGCAGCGTAGTCGGACTAGCGGGAGGGACAGATACGCAGTATTTT
NA | TRBD1 | 16 | TRBJ1-1 | TRBV5-1 | CASSLDRGLGDTEAFF | TGCGCCAGCAGCTTGGACAGGGGGCTGGGGGACACTGAAGCTTTCTTT
NA | TRBD2 | 17 | TRBJ2-7 | TRBV3-1 | CASSPAFGLAGAYEQYF | TGTGCCAGCAGCCCGGCGTTCGGTCTAGCGGGAGCCTACGAGCAGTACTTC
NA | NA | 12 | TRBJ2-3 | TRBV6-6 | CASGPGEDTQYF | TGTGCCAGCGGTCCTGGGGAAGATACGCAGTATTTT
NA | NA | 15 | TRBJ1-4 | TRBV4-1 | CASSHSGSRREKLFF | TGCGCCAGCAGCCACTCAGGGTCTCGCAGGGAAAAACTGTTTTTT
NA | NA | 17 | TRBJ2-1 | TRBV7-2 | CASSPRGGIDTYNEQFF | TGTGCCAGCAGCCCCCGAGGGGGGATCGACACCTACAATGAGCAGTTCTTC
once | NA | 14 | TRBJ2-7 | TRBV5-1 | CASSLVGGDYEQYF | TGCGCCAGCAGCTTGGTGGGAGGCGACTACGAGCAGTACTTC
NA | NA | 11 | TRBJ2-7 | TRBV6-2/TRBV6-3 | CASRVAYEQYF | TGTGCCAGCAGGGTCGCCTACGAGCAGTACTTC
NA | NA | 15 | TRBJ2-7 | TRBV7-9 | CASSSQAQGSYEQYF | TGTGCCAGCAGCTCGCAGGCTCAGGGCTCCTACGAGCAGTACTTC
NA | NA | 16 | TRBJ2-1 | TRBV3-1 | CASSQGASTSYNEQFF | TGTGCCAGCAGCCAAGGTGCGAGCACCTCCTACAATGAGCAGTTCTTC
NA | NA | 16 | TRBJ2-1 | TRBV20-1 | CSARDPPGRSYNEQFF | TGCAGTGCTAGAGATCCGCCAGGGAGGTCCTACAATGAGCAGTTCTTC
NA | NA | 14 | TRBJ2-3 | TRBV6-6 | CASSYLVQKDTQYF | TGTGCCAGCAGTTACTTGGTCCAGAAAGATACGCAGTATTTT
NA | NA | 14 | TRBJ1-2 | TRBV12-5 | CASGLDWGASGYTF | TGTGCTAGTGGTTTGGATTGGGGGGCAAGCGGCTACACCTTC
once | TRBD2 | 17 | TRBJ2-3 | TRBV11-2 | CASSQPAALAGLDTQYF | TGTGCCAGCAGCCAGCCCGCCGCACTAGCGGGACTCGATACGCAGTATTTT